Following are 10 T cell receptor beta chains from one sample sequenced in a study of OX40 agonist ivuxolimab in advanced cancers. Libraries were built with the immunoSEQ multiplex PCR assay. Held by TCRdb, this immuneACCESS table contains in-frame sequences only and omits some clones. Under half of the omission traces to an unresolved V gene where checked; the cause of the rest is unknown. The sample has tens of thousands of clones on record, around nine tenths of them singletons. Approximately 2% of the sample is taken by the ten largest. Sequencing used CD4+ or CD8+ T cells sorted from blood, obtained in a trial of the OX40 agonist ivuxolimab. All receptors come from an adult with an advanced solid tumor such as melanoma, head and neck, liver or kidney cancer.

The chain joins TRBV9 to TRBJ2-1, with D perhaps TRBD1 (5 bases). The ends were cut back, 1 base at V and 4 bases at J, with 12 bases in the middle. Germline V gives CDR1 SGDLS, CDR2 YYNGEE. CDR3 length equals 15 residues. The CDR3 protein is CASSVTGLGYNEQFF. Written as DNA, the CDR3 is TGTGCCAGCAGCGTAACAGGTCTGGGTTACAATGAGCAGTTCTTC.

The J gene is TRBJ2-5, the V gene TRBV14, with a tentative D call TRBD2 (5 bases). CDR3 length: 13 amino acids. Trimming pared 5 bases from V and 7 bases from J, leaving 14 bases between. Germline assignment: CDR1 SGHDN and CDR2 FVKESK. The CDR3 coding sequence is TGTGCCAGCAGCTTGCGGGTTATGGGGACCCAGTACTTC. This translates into CASSLRVMGTQYF.

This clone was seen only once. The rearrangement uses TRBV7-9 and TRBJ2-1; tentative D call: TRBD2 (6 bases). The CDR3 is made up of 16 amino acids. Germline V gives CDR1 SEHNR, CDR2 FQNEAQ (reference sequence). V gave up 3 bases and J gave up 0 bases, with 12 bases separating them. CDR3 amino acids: CASSLRDTLSYNEQFF. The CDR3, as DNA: TGTGCCAGCAGCTTGCGGGATACACTCTCCTACAATGAGCAGTTCTTC.

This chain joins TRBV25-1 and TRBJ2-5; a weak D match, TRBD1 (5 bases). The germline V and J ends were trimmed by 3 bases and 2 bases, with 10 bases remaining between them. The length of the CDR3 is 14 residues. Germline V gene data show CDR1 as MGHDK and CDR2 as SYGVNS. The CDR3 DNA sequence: TGTGCCAGCAGTGAGCCAGGGCTACAAGAGACCCAGTACTTC. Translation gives CASSEPGLQETQYF.

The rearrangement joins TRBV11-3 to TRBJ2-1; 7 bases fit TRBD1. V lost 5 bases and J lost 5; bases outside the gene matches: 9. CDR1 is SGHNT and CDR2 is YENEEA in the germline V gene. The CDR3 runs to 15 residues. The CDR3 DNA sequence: TGTGCCAGCAGCACCCCTTGGGACAGCAACAATGAGCAGTTCTTC. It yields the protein CASSTPWDSNNEQFF.

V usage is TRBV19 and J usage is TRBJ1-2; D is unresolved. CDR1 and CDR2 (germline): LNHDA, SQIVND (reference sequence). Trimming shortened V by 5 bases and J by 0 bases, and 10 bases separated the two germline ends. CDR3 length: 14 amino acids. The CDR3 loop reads CASSATVANYGYTF. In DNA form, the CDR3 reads TGTGCCAGTAGTGCAACCGTAGCTAACTATGGCTACACCTTC.

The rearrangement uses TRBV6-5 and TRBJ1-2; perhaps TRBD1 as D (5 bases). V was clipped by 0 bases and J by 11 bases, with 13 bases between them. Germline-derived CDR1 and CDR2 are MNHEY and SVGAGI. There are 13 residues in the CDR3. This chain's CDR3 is CASSYSKSGGYTF. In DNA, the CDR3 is TGTGCCAGCAGTTACTCGAAGTCCGGGGGGTACACCTTC.

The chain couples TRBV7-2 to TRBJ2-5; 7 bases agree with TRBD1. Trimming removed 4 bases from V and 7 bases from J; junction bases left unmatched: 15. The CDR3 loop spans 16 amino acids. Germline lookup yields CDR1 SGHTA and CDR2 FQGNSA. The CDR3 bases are TGTGCCAGCAGCTCCCGGACCGATCCAGGGGGATGGACCCAGTACTTC. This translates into CASSSRTDPGGWTQYF.

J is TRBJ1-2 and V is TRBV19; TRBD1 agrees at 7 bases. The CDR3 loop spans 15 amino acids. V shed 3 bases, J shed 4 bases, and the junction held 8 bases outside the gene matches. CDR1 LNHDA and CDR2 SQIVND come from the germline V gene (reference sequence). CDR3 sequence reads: CASSMGAGGSYGYTF. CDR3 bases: TGTGCCAGTAGTATGGGGGCAGGGGGTAGCTATGGCTACACCTTC.

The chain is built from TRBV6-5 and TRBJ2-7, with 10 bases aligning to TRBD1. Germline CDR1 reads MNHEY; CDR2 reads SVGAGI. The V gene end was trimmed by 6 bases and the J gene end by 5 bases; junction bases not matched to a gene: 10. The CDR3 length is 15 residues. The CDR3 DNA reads TGTGCCAGCAGCCGTCCGGGACAGGGGATACACGAGCAGTACTTC. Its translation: CASSRPGQGIHEQYF.